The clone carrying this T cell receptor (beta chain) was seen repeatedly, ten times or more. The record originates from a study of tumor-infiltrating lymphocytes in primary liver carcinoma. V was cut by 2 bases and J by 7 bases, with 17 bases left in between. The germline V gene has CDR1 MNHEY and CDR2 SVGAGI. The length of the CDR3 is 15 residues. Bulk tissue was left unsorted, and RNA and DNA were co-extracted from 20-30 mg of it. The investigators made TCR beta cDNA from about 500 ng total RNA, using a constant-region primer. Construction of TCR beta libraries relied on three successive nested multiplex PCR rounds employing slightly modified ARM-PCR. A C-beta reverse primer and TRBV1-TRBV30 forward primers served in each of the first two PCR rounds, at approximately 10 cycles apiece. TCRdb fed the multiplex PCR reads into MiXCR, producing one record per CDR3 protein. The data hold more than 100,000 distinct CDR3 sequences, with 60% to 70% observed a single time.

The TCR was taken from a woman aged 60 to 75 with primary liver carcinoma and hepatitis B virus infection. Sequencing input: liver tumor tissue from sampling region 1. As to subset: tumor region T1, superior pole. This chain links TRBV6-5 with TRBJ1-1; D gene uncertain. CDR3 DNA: TGTGCCAGCAGTTACAGGTTTGGGATCCGAGATGAAGCTTTCTTT. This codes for CASSYRFGIRDEAFF.